The rows below give T cell receptor beta chains drawn from one sample of a study of control samples from healthy donors and cancer patients. Some clones are missing from TCRdb's copy, which holds only in-frame ones; the method was immunoSEQ multiplex PCR. The data show some 130,000 clones, nearly 90% seen once. The sample taken for sequencing was PBMCs. All receptors come from a middle-aged man with head and neck cancer. Both conserved end residues are part of each CDR3. D genes are given only for firm matches. Only part of the rows carry a size: once, few, many, or a class if the clone is expanded.

clone_size: -
v_call: TRBV27
j_call: TRBJ2-1
d_call: -
cdr3_aa: CASTPLGDNNNEQFF
cdr3_nt: TGTGCCAGCACCCCTTTGGGGGACAATAACAATGAGCAGTTCTTC

clone_size: once
v_call: TRBV7-9
j_call: TRBJ1-4
d_call: -
cdr3_aa: CASSPVGATINEKLFF
cdr3_nt: TGTGCCAGCAGCCCAGTAGGGGCAACCATTAATGAAAAACTGTTTTTT

clone_size: -
v_call: TRBV2
j_call: TRBJ1-2
d_call: -
cdr3_aa: CASSEQGRGGYTF
cdr3_nt: TGTGCCAGCAGTGAGCAGGGGCGAGGGGGCTACACCTTC

clone_size: -
v_call: TRBV19
j_call: TRBJ2-1
d_call: -
cdr3_aa: CASSIPLVAGSYNEQFF
cdr3_nt: TGTGCCAGTAGTATACCGTTAGTGGCGGGGTCCTACAATGAGCAGTTCTTC

clone_size: -
v_call: TRBV5-1
j_call: TRBJ2-1
d_call: -
cdr3_aa: CASSLLDSYNEQFF
cdr3_nt: TGCGCCAGCAGCTTACTGGACTCGTACAATGAGCAGTTCTTC

clone_size: -
v_call: TRBV20-1
j_call: TRBJ2-7
d_call: TRBD2
cdr3_aa: CSASGLAAAYEQYF
cdr3_nt: TGCAGTGCTAGTGGCCTAGCGGCCGCCTACGAGCAGTACTTC

clone_size: -
v_call: TRBV28
j_call: TRBJ1-2
d_call: -
cdr3_aa: CASSLDTLLGYTF
cdr3_nt: TGTGCCAGCAGTTTAGATACCTTACTTGGCTACACCTTC

clone_size: -
v_call: TRBV27
j_call: TRBJ2-7
d_call: TRBD2
cdr3_aa: CASSLSGGRLRVQYF
cdr3_nt: TGTGCCAGCAGTTTATCTGGCGGGAGATTAAGGGTGCAGTACTTC

clone_size: -
v_call: TRBV7-2
j_call: TRBJ1-6
d_call: -
cdr3_aa: CASGTGEDGTPLHF
cdr3_nt: TGTGCCAGCGGCACGGGAGAGGACGGGACACCCCTCCACTTT

clone_size: -
v_call: TRBV9
j_call: TRBJ2-5
d_call: -
cdr3_aa: CASSVSQGPVRETQYF
cdr3_nt: TGTGCCAGCAGCGTATCGCAGGGGCCCGTCCGGGAGACCCAGTACTTC

clone_size: -
v_call: TRBV5-1
j_call: TRBJ2-1
d_call: -
cdr3_aa: CASSYRQLHLNEQFF
cdr3_nt: TGCGCCAGCAGCTACCGACAGCTTCATCTCAATGAGCAGTTCTTC

clone_size: -
v_call: TRBV5-1
j_call: TRBJ1-1
d_call: TRBD1
cdr3_aa: CASSLDEDRELEAFF
cdr3_nt: TGCGCCAGCAGCTTGGACGAGGACAGGGAGCTTGAAGCTTTCTTT

clone_size: -
v_call: TRBV3-1/TRBV3-2
j_call: TRBJ1-5
d_call: -
cdr3_aa: CASSQGTIPNQPQHF
cdr3_nt: TGTGCCAGCAGCCAGGGGACGATCCCGAATCAGCCCCAGCATTTT

clone_size: once
v_call: TRBV6-2/TRBV6-3
j_call: TRBJ1-1
d_call: -
cdr3_aa: CASSYADSNTEAFF
cdr3_nt: TGTGCCAGCAGTTATGCAGATTCCAACACTGAAGCTTTCTTT

clone_size: -
v_call: TRBV7-9
j_call: TRBJ2-1
d_call: -
cdr3_aa: CASSLAQGKYNEQFF
cdr3_nt: TGTGCCAGCAGCTTAGCGCAGGGCAAATACAATGAGCAGTTCTTC

clone_size: -
v_call: TRBV27
j_call: TRBJ1-5
d_call: -
cdr3_aa: CASSLFPQGSQHF
cdr3_nt: TGTGCCAGCAGTTTATTCCCTCAGGGTTCCCAGCATTTT

clone_size: -
v_call: TRBV5-1
j_call: TRBJ1-2
d_call: TRBD1
cdr3_aa: CASSAPGQGLYGYTF
cdr3_nt: TGCGCCAGCAGTGCGCCGGGACAGGGGCTCTATGGCTACACCTTC

clone_size: -
v_call: TRBV7-2
j_call: TRBJ1-1
d_call: TRBD1
cdr3_aa: CASSVKGAAFF
cdr3_nt: TGTGCCAGCAGCGTTAAGGGGGCAGCTTTCTTT

clone_size: few
v_call: TRBV27
j_call: TRBJ2-1
d_call: TRBD2
cdr3_aa: CASSLLGLAGWNEQFF
cdr3_nt: TGTGCCAGCAGTTTACTCGGGCTAGCGGGTTGGAATGAGCAGTTCTTC

clone_size: -
v_call: TRBV29-1
j_call: TRBJ1-1
d_call: -
cdr3_aa: CSVDSFPAFF
cdr3_nt: TGCAGCGTTGATAGCTTTCCAGCTTTCTTT

clone_size: -
v_call: TRBV6-5
j_call: TRBJ1-2
d_call: -
cdr3_aa: CASSLDSGTGYTF
cdr3_nt: TGTGCCAGCAGTTTGGACAGTGGGACTGGCTACACCTTC

clone_size: -
v_call: TRBV4-1
j_call: TRBJ2-2
d_call: -
cdr3_aa: CASSRSPGAGELFF
cdr3_nt: TGCGCCAGCAGCCGATCCCCAGGGGCCGGGGAGCTGTTTTTT

clone_size: -
v_call: TRBV27
j_call: TRBJ1-2
d_call: TRBD1
cdr3_aa: CASSLTGNYGYTF
cdr3_nt: TGTGCCAGCAGTTTGACAGGGAACTATGGCTACACCTTC

clone_size: many
v_call: TRBV28
j_call: TRBJ1-1
d_call: -
cdr3_aa: CASSSDRNWATEAFF
cdr3_nt: TGTGCCAGCAGTTCCGACAGAAACTGGGCCACTGAAGCTTTCTTT